The 19 T cell receptor beta chains reported below all come from one sample, sequenced in a study of shared clonotypes between healthy human individuals. Assay used: immunoSEQ multiplex PCR; TCRdb lists only in-frame clones, some missing. The table shows about 530,000 clones, with approximately 95% occurring only once. The sequenced sample consisted of naive CD4+ T cells sorted from blood. The subset: CD45RA+ positively selected. The receptors stem from a woman aged 25 to 39 in good health.

The rearrangement uses TRBV23-1 and TRBJ2-3; D unclear. TRBV23-1 is noted as an ORF with a role that remains uncertain. The V gene lost 4 bases and the J gene lost 6 bases, with 11 bases spanning the gap. The CDR3 covers 13 residues. CDR3 sequence (DNA): TGCGCCAGCAGTCCTCAGGATACGGATACGCAGTATTTT. It yields the protein CASSPQDTDTQYF.

In its sample, this clone was seen once. The chain joins TRBV7-8 to TRBJ1-3; no definite D call. The CDR3 length is 15 residues. Germline lookup yields CDR1 SGHVS and CDR2 FQNEAQ. The V and J ends lost 5 bases and 0 bases respectively, with 11 bases between them. CDR3 residues: CASSPRVNSGNTIYF. The CDR3 DNA reads as TGTGCCAGCAGCCCAAGGGTGAACTCTGGAAACACCATATATTTT.

The chain recombines TRBV28 with TRBJ1-5; maybe TRBD1 (5 bases). V dropped 3 bases and J dropped 0 bases, with 12 bases sitting between them. This CDR3 comprises 16 residues. Germline values: CDR1 MDHEN, CDR2 SYDVKM. The CDR3 reads CASSFSVDSSNQPQHF. The DNA of the CDR3 is TGTGCCAGCAGTTTTTCAGTTGACAGTAGCAATCAGCCCCAGCATTTT.

The gene calls are TRBV28 and TRBJ2-7, with D possibly matching TRBD2 (5 bases). Trimming took off 3 bases at V and 5 bases at J, with 11 bases between the two ends. Per the germline V gene, CDR1 is MDHEN and CDR2 is SYDVKM. This CDR3 spans 13 amino acids. The CDR3 loop is CASSFPGSHEQYF. The CDR3 nucleotides are TGTGCCAGCAGTTTTCCGGGGAGCCACGAGCAGTACTTC.

The genes are TRBV27 and TRBJ2-7, with TRBD1 identical over 9 bases. V lost 0 bases, J lost 3 bases, and 0 bases stayed unmatched. In germline, CDR1 is MNHEY, CDR2 SMNVEV (reference sequence). This CDR3 contains 14 residues. This chain's CDR3 is CASSLSTGGYEQYF. CDR3 sequence (DNA): TGTGCCAGCAGTTTATCGACAGGGGGCTACGAGCAGTACTTC.

CDR3 loop: CASSPPGQPRDEQFF. For the CDR3, the DNA is TGTGCCAGCTCACCACCGGGACAGCCTAGAGATGAGCAGTTCTTC. The V and J genes are TRBV18 and TRBJ2-1; 7 bases agree with TRBD1. The CDR3 extends over 15 amino acids. With V trimmed by 0 bases and J by 8 bases, 7 bases remained unmatched. CDR1 and CDR2 (germline): KGHSH, LQKENI.

The chain couples TRBV18 to TRBJ1-1; weak D call: TRBD1 (6 bases). Per germline, CDR1 KGHSH and CDR2 LQKENI. V shed 2 bases and J shed 1 base, with 11 bases lying between them. The CDR3 contains 15 residues. Written as DNA, the CDR3 is TGTGCCAGCTCACCAAGGGCAGGGGAGAACACTGAAGCTTTCTTT. The encoded protein is CASSPRAGENTEAFF.

The genes are TRBV5-1 and TRBJ2-7; 7 positions match TRBD1. The V segment lost 0 bases and the J segment 5 bases; nucleotides outside the gene matches: 11. Germline CDR1 reads SGHRS; CDR2 reads YFSETQ. The CDR3 extends over 16 amino acids. CDR3 region: CASSLGAGQGVNEQYF. The CDR3 DNA reads as TGCGCCAGCAGCTTGGGGGCCGGTCAGGGGGTCAACGAGCAGTACTTC.

The genes are TRBV5-6 and TRBJ2-7; tentative D call: TRBD2 (6 bases). Germline loops: CDR1 SGHDT, CDR2 YYEEEE. The CDR3 has 14 residues. Trimming removed 4 bases from V and 7 bases from J, with 18 bases in between. The CDR3 DNA reads TGTGCCAGCAGCAAGGTCGGGAGTCTAAGGGAGCAGTACTTC. Encoded protein: CASSKVGSLREQYF.

A word on this clone: Other DNA sequences in this sample translate to the same CDR3. V is TRBV7-2 and J is TRBJ2-7; D possibly corresponds to TRBD1 (6 bases). Germline values: CDR1 SGHTA, CDR2 FQGNSA. Deletions cut 4 bases from V and 2 bases from J, with 12 bases between. This CDR3 is built from 14 residues. CDR3 amino acids: CASSSAGVPYEQYF. The CDR3 nucleotides read TGTGCCAGCAGCTCTGCAGGGGTCCCCTACGAGCAGTACTTC.

The V call is TRBV27, the J call TRBJ2-2; D perhaps matches TRBD2 (6 bases). CDR3 length: 17 amino acids. V lost 1 base to trimming and J lost 4 bases, with 16 bases between them. The germline V gene encodes CDR1 MNHEY and CDR2 SMNVEV (reference sequence). This chain's CDR3 is CASSLLGAGLGTGELFF. CDR3 nucleotides: TGTGCCAGCAGTTTATTGGGTGCGGGGTTAGGCACCGGGGAGCTGTTTTTT.

The CDR3 bases are TGTGCCAGCAGAAGACAGGTGCGGGACAGGGGGTCAACCGGGGAGCTGTTTTTT. It codes for CASRRQVRDRGSTGELFF. V gene TRBV27 combines with J gene TRBJ2-2, with 11 bases that match TRBD1. Germline CDR1 is MNHEY and CDR2 is SMNVEV (reference sequence). With 6 bases clipped from V and 5 bases from J, the junction kept 14 bases outside the gene matches. The CDR3 has 18 amino acids.

V and J are TRBV23-1 and TRBJ2-2, with a weak D call TRBD2 (6 bases). TRBV23-1 is known as an ORF, though its function is uncertain. The V end was cut by 7 bases, the J end by 2 bases, with 26 bases between. The length of the CDR3 is 19 residues. The CDR3 region is CASNQRRVQVQKNTGELFF. In DNA form, the CDR3 reads TGCGCCAGCAACCAAAGGAGGGTCCAGGTACAGAAAAACACCGGGGAGCTGTTTTTT.

This clone has just one count. The rearrangement links TRBV11-3 to TRBJ2-7; 12 bases agree with TRBD2. This CDR3 region has 16 residues. V lost 1 base and J lost 6; bases outside the gene matches: 7. The germline CDR1 and CDR2 sequences are SGHNT and YENEEA. The CDR3 sequence is CASSLGGLAGTGEQYF. CDR3 nucleotide sequence: TGTGCCAGCAGCTTAGGGGGACTAGCGGGTACTGGCGAGCAGTACTTC.

The rearrangement uses TRBV27 and TRBJ1-5; possible D gene TRBD1, 6 bases. Germline V gene sequence: CDR1 MNHEY, CDR2 SMNVEV (reference sequence). The V and J ends lost 5 bases and 9 bases respectively, with 14 bases between them. The CDR3 totals 13 residues. The CDR3: CASSMNRVWPQHF. The DNA for the CDR3 is TGTGCCAGCAGTATGAACAGGGTGTGGCCCCAGCATTTT.

The CDR3 DNA is TGTGCCACCAGCAGACAGTCCTCCTACGAGCAGTACTTC. Amino acids: CATSRQSSYEQYF. The chain is built from TRBV15 and TRBJ2-5; unclear D gene. Near its end, the DNA agrees better with TRBJ2-7, so the J call may be wrong. The germline CDR1 and CDR2 sequences are LNHNV and YYDKDF (reference sequence). CDR3 size: 13 residues.

The rearrangement joins TRBV28 to TRBJ2-7; tentative D call: TRBD2 (7 bases). The germline V gene has CDR1 MDHEN and CDR2 SYDVKM. This CDR3 comprises 14 residues. With 2 bases removed from V and 3 bases from J, the gap between germline ends came to 11 bases. The DNA for the CDR3 is TGTGCCAGCAGTTTAGGGGGGGCGGTCTACGAGCAGTACTTC. Protein: CASSLGGAVYEQYF.

The sample holds one count of this clone. The rearrangement joins TRBV19 to TRBJ2-3; 8 bases align to TRBD2. Germline V gene lookup returns CDR1 LNHDA and CDR2 SQIVND (reference sequence). V was pared by 6 bases and J by 7 bases, with 9 bases of the junction left unmatched. The CDR3 has 14 residues. CDR3 DNA sequence: TGTGCCAGTAGGGCCAGCGGGAGAGGAAATACGCAGTATTTT. Amino acid sequence: CASRASGRGNTQYF.

The chain's CDR3 is CASSDAGGPYGYTF. CDR3 DNA: TGCGCCAGCAGCGACGCTGGCGGGCCGTATGGCTACACCTTC. V and J are TRBV5-1 and TRBJ1-2; D remains ambiguous. This CDR3 has 14 amino acids. CDR1 and CDR2 (germline): SGHRS, YFSETQ. V dropped 4 bases and J dropped 5 bases, with 15 bases sitting between them.